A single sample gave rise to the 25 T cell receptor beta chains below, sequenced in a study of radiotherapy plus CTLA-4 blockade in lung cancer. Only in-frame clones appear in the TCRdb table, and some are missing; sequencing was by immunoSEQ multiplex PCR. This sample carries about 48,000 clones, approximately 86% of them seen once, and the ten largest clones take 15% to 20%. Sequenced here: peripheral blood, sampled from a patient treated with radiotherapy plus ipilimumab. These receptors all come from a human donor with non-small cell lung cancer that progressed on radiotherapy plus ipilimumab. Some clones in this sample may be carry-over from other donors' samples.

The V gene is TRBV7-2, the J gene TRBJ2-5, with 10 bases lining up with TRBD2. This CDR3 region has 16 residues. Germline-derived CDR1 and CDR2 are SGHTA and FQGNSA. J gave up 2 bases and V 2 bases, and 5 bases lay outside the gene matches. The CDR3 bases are TGTGCCAGCAGCTTACTGCTACTAGCGGGACAAGAGACCCAGTACTTC. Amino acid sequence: CASSLLLLAGQETQYF.

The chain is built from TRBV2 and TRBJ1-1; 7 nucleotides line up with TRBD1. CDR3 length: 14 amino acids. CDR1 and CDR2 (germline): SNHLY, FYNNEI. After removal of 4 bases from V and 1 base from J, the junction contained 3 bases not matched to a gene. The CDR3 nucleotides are TGTGCCAGCAGTGTAAGGGACAGGAACACTGAAGCTTTCTTT. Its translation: CASSVRDRNTEAFF.

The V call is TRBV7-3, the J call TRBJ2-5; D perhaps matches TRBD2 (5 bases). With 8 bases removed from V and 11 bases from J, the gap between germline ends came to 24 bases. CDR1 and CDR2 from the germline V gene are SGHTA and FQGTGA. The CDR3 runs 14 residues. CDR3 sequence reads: CASPAFAGFPAQYF. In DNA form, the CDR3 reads TGTGCCAGCCCGGCGTTTGCGGGTTTCCCTGCGCAGTACTTC.

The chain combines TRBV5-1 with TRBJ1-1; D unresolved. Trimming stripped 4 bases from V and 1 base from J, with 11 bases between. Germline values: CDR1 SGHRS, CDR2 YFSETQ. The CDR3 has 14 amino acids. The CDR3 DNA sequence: TGCGCCAGCAGCCTCCTGCCTACGAACACTGAAGCTTTCTTT. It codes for CASSLLPTNTEAFF.

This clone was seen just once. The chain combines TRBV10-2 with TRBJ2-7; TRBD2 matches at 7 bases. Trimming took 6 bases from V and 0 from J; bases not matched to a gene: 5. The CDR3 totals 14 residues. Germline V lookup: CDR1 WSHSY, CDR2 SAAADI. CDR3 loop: CASRRAGPSYEQYF. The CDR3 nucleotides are TGCGCCAGCAGGAGAGCGGGGCCCTCCTACGAGCAGTACTTC.

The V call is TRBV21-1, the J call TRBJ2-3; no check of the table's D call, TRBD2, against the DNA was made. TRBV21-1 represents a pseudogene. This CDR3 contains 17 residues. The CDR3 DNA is TGTGCCATCCAGCGTCGGACTAGCAAGAGGAGGACAGATACGCAGTATTTT. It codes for CAIQRRTSKRRTDTQYF.

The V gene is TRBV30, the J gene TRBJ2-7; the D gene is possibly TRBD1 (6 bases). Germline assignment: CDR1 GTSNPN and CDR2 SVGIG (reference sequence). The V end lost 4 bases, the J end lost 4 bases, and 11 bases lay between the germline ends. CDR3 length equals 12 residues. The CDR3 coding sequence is TGTGCCTGGAATTACAGGGTTTACGAGCAGTACTTC. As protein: CAWNYRVYEQYF.

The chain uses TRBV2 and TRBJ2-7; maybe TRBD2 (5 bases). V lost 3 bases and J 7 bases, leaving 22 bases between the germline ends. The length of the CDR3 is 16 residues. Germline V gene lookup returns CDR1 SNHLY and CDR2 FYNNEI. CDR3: CASSESGIISPTEQYF. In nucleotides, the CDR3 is TGTGCCAGCAGTGAGTCCGGGATCATCTCTCCGACGGAGCAGTACTTC.

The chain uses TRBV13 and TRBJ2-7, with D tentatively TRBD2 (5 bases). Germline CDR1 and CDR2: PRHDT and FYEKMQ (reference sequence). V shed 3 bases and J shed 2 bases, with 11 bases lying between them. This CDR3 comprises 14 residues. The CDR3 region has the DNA TGTGCCAGCAGCTTGGCGGACGGGACCTACGAGCAGTACTTC. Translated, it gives CASSLADGTYEQYF.

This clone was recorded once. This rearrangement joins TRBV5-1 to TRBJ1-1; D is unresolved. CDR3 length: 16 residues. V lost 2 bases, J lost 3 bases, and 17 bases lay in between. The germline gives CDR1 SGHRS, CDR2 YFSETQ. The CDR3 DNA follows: TGCGCCAGCAGCTTAGGGAGGCCTCCTGAGGACACTGAAGCTTTCTTT. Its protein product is CASSLGRPPEDTEAFF.

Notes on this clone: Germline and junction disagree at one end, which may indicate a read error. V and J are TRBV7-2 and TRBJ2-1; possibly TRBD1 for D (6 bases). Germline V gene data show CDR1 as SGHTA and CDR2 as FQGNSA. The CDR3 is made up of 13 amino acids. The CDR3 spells CASSSGQYSEQFF. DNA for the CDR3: TGTGCCAGCAGCTCCGGACAGTACAGTGAGCAGTTCTTC. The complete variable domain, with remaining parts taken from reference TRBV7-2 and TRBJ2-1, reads GAGVSQSPSNKVTEKGKDVELRCDPISGHTALYWYRQSLGQGLEFLIYFQGNSAPDKSGLPSDRFSAERTGGSVSTLTIQRTQQEDSAVYLCASSSGQYSEQFFGPGTRLTVL.

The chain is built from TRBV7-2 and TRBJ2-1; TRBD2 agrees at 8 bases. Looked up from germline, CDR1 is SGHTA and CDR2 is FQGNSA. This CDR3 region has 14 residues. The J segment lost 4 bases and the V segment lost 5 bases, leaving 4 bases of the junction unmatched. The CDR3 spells CASSRLATYNEQFF. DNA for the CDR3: TGTGCCAGCAGCCGACTAGCGACATACAATGAGCAGTTCTTC.

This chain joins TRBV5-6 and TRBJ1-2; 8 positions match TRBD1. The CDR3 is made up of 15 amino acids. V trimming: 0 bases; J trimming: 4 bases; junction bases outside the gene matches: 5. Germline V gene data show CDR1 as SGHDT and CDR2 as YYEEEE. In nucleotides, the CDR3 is TGTGCCAGCAGCTTGGAGGCAGGGGGCTTCTATGGCTACACCTTC. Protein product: CASSLEAGGFYGYTF. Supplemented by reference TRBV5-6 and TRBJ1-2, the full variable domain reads DAGVTQSPTHLIKTRGQQVTLRCSPKSGHDTVSWYQQALGQGPQFIFQYYEEEERQRGNFPDRFSGHQFPNYSSELNVNALLLGDSALYLCASSLEAGGFYGYTFGSGTRLTVV.

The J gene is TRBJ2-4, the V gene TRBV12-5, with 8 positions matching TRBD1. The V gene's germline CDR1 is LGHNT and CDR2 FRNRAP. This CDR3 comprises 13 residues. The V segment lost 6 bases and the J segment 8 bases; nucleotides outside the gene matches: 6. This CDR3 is CASGVDRGDIQYF. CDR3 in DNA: TGTGCTAGTGGGGTTGACAGGGGAGACATTCAGTACTTC.

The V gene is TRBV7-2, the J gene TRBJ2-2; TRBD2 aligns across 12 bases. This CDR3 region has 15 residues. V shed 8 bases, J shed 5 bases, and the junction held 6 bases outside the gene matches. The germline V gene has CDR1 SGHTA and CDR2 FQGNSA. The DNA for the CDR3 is TGTGCCAGCTATACTAGCGGGGGGCGGACCGGGGAGCTGTTTTTT. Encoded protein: CASYTSGGRTGELFF.

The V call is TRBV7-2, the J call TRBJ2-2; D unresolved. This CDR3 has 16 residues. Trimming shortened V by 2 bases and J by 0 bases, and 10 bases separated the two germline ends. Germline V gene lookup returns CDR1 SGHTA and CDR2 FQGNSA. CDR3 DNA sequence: TGTGCCAGCAGCTTAACCCGGCTAGCGAACACCGGGGAGCTGTTTTTT. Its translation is CASSLTRLANTGELFF.

Here the CDR3 DNA reads TGCAGCGTTGATTCGCCAGGTCCAAACGAGCAGTACTTC. This encodes CSVDSPGPNEQYF. V is TRBV29-1 and J is TRBJ2-7; D is unclear. The CDR3 has 13 amino acids. Germline values: CDR1 SQVTM, CDR2 ANQGSEA. V lost 3 bases, J lost 5 bases, and 14 bases lay in between.

The CDR3 protein is CASSPGRTYTEAFF. The CDR3 DNA follows: TGTGCCAGCAGCCCCGGTAGAACGTACACTGAAGCTTTCTTT. J is TRBJ1-1 and V is TRBV27; D not resolved. The V gene lost 6 bases and the J gene lost 3 bases, with 14 bases spanning the gap. The CDR3 is 14 residues long. The germline V gene encodes CDR1 MNHEY and CDR2 SMNVEV (reference sequence).

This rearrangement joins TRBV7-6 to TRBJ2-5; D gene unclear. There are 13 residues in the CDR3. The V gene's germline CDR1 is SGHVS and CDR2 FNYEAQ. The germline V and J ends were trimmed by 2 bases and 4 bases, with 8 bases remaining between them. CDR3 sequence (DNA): TGTGCCAGCAGCTTATACTCGCGAGAGACCCAGTACTTC. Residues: CASSLYSRETQYF. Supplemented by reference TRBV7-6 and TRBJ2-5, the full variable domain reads GAGVSQSPRYKVTKRGQDVALRCDPISGHVSLYWYRQALGQGPEFLTYFNYEAQQDKSGLPNDRFSAERPEGSISTLTIQRTEQRDSAMYRCASSLYSRETQYFGPGTRLLVL.

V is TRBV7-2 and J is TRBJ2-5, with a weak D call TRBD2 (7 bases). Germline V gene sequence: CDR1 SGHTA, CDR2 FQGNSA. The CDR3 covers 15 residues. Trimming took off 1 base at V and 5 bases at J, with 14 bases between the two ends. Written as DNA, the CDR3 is TGTGCCAGCAGCTTAGTAGGGGGGGCACTGGAGACCCAGTACTTC. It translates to CASSLVGGALETQYF.

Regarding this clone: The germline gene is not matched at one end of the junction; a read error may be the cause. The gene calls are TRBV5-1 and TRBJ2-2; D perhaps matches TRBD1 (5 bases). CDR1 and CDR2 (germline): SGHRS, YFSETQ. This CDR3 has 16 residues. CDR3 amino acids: CASSLVDAGWSGELFF. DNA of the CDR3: TGCGCCAGCAGTTTGGTGGACGCAGGGTGGTCCGGGGAGCTGTTTTTT.

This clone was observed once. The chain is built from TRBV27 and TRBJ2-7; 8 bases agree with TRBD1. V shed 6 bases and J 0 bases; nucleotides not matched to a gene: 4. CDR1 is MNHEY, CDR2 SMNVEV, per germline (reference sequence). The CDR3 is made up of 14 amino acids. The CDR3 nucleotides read TGTGCCAGCAGCCAGGGGGCGACCTCCTACGAGCAGTACTTC. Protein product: CASSQGATSYEQYF.

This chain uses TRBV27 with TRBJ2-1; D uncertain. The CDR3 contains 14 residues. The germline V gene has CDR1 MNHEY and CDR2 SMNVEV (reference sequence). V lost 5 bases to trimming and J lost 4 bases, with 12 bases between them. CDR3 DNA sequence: TGTGCCAGCAGTATACGACAAGAATACAATGAGCAGTTCTTC. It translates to CASSIRQEYNEQFF.

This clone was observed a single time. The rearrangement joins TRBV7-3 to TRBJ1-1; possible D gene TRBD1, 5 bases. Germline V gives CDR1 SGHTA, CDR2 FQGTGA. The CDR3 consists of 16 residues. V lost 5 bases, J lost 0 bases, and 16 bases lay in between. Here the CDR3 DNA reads TGTGCCAGCAGCCCCGGTAAGGGGAACTTGAACACTGAAGCTTTCTTT. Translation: CASSPGKGNLNTEAFF. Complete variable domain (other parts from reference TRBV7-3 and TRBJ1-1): GAGVSQTPSNKVTEKGKYVELRCDPISGHTALYWYRQSLGQGPEFLIYFQGTGAADDSGLPNDRFFAVRPEGSVSTLKIQRTERGDSAVYLCASSPGKGNLNTEAFFGQGTRLTVV.

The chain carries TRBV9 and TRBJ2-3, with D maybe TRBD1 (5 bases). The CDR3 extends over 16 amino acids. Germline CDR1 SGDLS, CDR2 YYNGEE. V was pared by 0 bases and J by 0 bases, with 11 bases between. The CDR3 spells CASSVGWGVSTDTQYF. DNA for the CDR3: TGTGCCAGCAGCGTAGGCTGGGGCGTAAGCACAGATACGCAGTATTTT.